The sequence of this TCR beta chain was determined in a study of blood T cell repertoires in COVID-19. V lost 5 bases, J lost 5 bases, and 11 bases stayed unmatched. This CDR3 spans 15 amino acids. Germline CDR1 is SGHVS and CDR2 is FQNEAQ. Produced via immunoSEQ multiplex PCR; TCRdb's table is partial and in-frame only. The table includes some 500,000 clones, around nine tenths detected once. Participants' reported clinical history set cohort assignment. Material for sequencing was PBMCs or T cells enriched from blood (not recorded which). This TCR derives from a woman between 40 and 50 years old who had recovered from COVID-19. This chain links TRBV7-8 with TRBJ1-1; 7 bases agree with TRBD1. CDR3 sequence reads: CASSRGGSGGTEAFF. CDR3 DNA sequence: TGTGCCAGCAGCCGAGGAGGTTCAGGGGGGACTGAAGCTTTCTTT. Full variable domain (outside the CDR3, taken from reference TRBV7-8 and TRBJ1-1): GAGVSQSPRYKVAKRGQDVALRCDPISGHVSLFWYQQALGQGPEFLTYFQNEAQLDKSGLPSDRFFAERPEGSVSTLKIQRTQQEDSAVYLCASSRGGSGGTEAFFGQGTRLTVV.